The entry below gives a single T cell receptor (beta chain) sequence along with its context. The antigen is unknown. From germline, CDR1 is SGHRS and CDR2 YFSETQ. The CDR3 runs to 16 residues. V lost 5 bases and J lost 5, with 17 bases in between. The data stem from a study of cytomegalovirus exposure and HLA in healthy donors. Notes on the study in general: In a later analysis, at a false discovery rate of 0.05, 15,000 to 20,000 TCR beta sequences matched HLA alleles. Listed as cytomegalovirus-associated were over 150 TCR beta chains. Solely CMV serostatus was available to characterize immune exposure. Analysis performed later showed TCR beta chains linked to HLA being more clonally expanded than equally common others.

This PCR relied on a set of 60 Vbeta primers and 13 Jbeta primers. Clones were sequenced by immunoSEQ multiplex PCR, and TCRdb holds only the in-frame ones, with some missing. The repertoire table contains 45,000 to 70,000 clones. This sequence was found in a woman aged 30 to 39 in good health and CMV-seropositive. What was sequenced was PBMCs. The chain combines TRBV5-1 with TRBJ1-6, with unresolved D. CDR3 loop: CASRTTDREDNSPLHF. The CDR3 nucleotides read TGCGCCAGCAGGACCACAGACCGGGAAGATAATTCACCCCTCCACTTT.